The sequence of this T cell receptor (beta chain) was determined in a study of shared clonotypes between healthy human individuals. Naivety among CD8 cells was defined by CD45RO negativity and positive CCR7 selection, thereby excluding terminally differentiated effector memory CD45RA+ cells. Turning to this clone: Its antigen is as yet unknown.

Study-wide points: Naive CD4 clonotypes overlapped across a handful of donors at approximately 5%.

The CDR3 sequence is 14 residues long. CDR1 and CDR2 from the germline V gene are SGHTS and YDEGEE. V dropped 0 bases and J dropped 1 base, with 7 bases sitting between them. The assay was carried out at the deep level. In the source study's methods: Filtering differed since immunoSEQ provided only junctions, with no quality scores. TCRdb keeps only in-frame clones here, not all; method: immunoSEQ multiplex PCR. From that table come the V and J calls and clone size; the DNA was used to work out D and trimming. The table lists roughly 1,800,000 clones, approximately 94% of them singletons. The TCR was taken from a man between 18 and 29 years old in good health. The V and J genes are TRBV5-8 and TRBJ1-1; D is uncertain. The sample was naive CD8+ T cells sorted from blood. CDR3 coding DNA: TGTGCCAGCAGCTTGGTTCCAGGGAACACTGAAGCTTTCTTT. It yields the protein CASSLVPGNTEAFF.